This TCR beta chain comes out of a study of cytomegalovirus exposure and HLA in healthy donors. Study results and caveats: Reports credit the classifier with highly specific, highly sensitive diagnosis of cytomegalovirus status.

CDR1 is SGHTA, CDR2 FQGNSA, per germline. V lost 5 bases to trimming and J lost 4 bases; unmatched junction nucleotides: 10. The CDR3 runs 16 residues. This clone has only one observation. What it recognizes is unknown. PCR amplification relied on 60 Vbeta primers (plus 13 Jbeta primers). The method was immunoSEQ multiplex PCR; TCRdb's version includes in-frame clones alone and lacks a portion of them. The table records around 200,000 clones, 70% to 80% of them present only once. The receptor was derived from a woman aged 60-70 years in good health and CMV-seropositive. V usage is TRBV7-2 and J usage is TRBJ2-5; 10 bases line up with TRBD2. The sequencing sample was made of PBMCs. CDR3 region: CASSGKGSGGRETQYF. CDR3 bases: TGTGCCAGCAGCGGAAAAGGTAGCGGGGGGCGAGAGACCCAGTACTTC.